A single sample gave rise to the 31 T cell receptor beta chains below, sequenced in a study of blood T cell repertoires in COVID-19. The table came from immunoSEQ multiplex PCR; TCRdb's copy has only in-frame clones and leaves some out. The data contain about 120,000 clones, about 89% of them singletons. Source material: peripheral blood. Receptors were obtained from a human donor with acute or convalescent COVID-19. The donor label of this sample is uncertain.

The chain uses TRBV6-2 or TRBV6-3 and TRBJ1-5, with TRBD1 as a possible D gene (5 bases). Looked up from germline, CDR1 is MNHEY and CDR2 is SVGEGT. V was cut by 6 bases and J by 4 bases, with 10 bases left in between. This CDR3 contains 13 residues. This CDR3 is CASSHGANQPQHF. Here the CDR3 DNA reads TGTGCCAGCAGCCATGGGGCGAATCAGCCCCAGCATTTT.

In its sample, this clone was seen once. This chain joins TRBV4-2 and TRBJ1-4; unclear D gene. CDR1 is LGHNA, CDR2 YNFKEQ, per germline. V lost 4 bases to trimming and J lost 5 bases, with 14 bases between them. The CDR3 is made up of 15 amino acids. DNA of the CDR3: TGTGCCAGCAGCCCCCGTACGGTTGCAAATGAAAAACTGTTTTTT. This translates into CASSPRTVANEKLFF.

The chain recombines TRBV10-3 with TRBJ2-7, with a possible D match to TRBD2 (6 bases). The germline V and J ends were trimmed by 6 bases and 4 bases, with 7 bases remaining between them. In germline, CDR1 is ENHRY, CDR2 SYGVKD. The CDR3 sequence is 11 residues long. CDR3 coding DNA: TGTGCCATCAGCCGGGAGTACGAGCAGTACTTC. Translation: CAISREYEQYF.

The genes are TRBV6-5 and TRBJ2-2, with D unresolved. The V and J ends lost 0 bases and 2 bases respectively, with 10 bases between them. The CDR3 extends over 16 amino acids. Germline loops: CDR1 MNHEY, CDR2 SVGAGI. The CDR3 loop reads CASSYSLLSNTGELFF. CDR3 DNA sequence: TGTGCCAGCAGTTACTCTCTGTTGTCCAACACCGGGGAGCTGTTTTTT.

V is TRBV7-2 and J is TRBJ2-3; a possible D gene is TRBD1 (6 bases). Per the germline V gene, CDR1 is SGHTA and CDR2 is FQGNSA. The CDR3 runs 16 residues. The V gene lost 2 bases and the J gene lost 0 bases, with 12 bases spanning the gap. The CDR3 nucleotides are TGTGCCAGCAGCTTACAACAGACAGGCAGCACAGATACGCAGTATTTT. Protein product: CASSLQQTGSTDTQYF.

In its sample, this clone was seen once. The gene calls are TRBV5-1 and TRBJ2-2; tentatively, D is TRBD1 (5 bases). CDR1 SGHRS and CDR2 YFSETQ come from the germline V gene. The CDR3 has 15 residues. V was trimmed by 8 bases and J by 8 bases, leaving 22 bases between them. The CDR3 loop reads CASTQGQPWGGELFF. The CDR3 DNA reads TGCGCCAGTACTCAGGGCCAACCTTGGGGAGGGGAGCTGTTTTTT.

The genes are TRBV5-1 and TRBJ2-1; 9 bases line up with TRBD2. Per germline, CDR1 SGHRS and CDR2 YFSETQ. The junction had 5 bases not matched to a gene; V was cut back by 5 bases and J by 5 bases. The CDR3 sequence is 14 residues long. CDR3 protein: CASRVSGSNNEQFF. The CDR3 region has the DNA TGCGCCAGCAGAGTTAGCGGGAGTAACAATGAGCAGTTCTTC.

The chain uses TRBV29-1 and TRBJ1-1; 8 nucleotides align to TRBD1. Germline V gives CDR1 SQVTM, CDR2 ANQGSEA. This CDR3 contains 12 residues. After removal of 7 bases from V and 1 base from J, the junction contained 2 bases not matched to a gene. The CDR3, as DNA: TGCAGCGCGGGGACAGGGAACACTGAAGCTTTCTTT. As protein: CSAGTGNTEAFF.

This chain links TRBV5-6 with TRBJ2-7, with 13 bases fitting TRBD2. This CDR3 has 19 residues. V trimming: 2 bases; J trimming: 0 bases; junction bases outside the gene matches: 11. CDR1 SGHDT and CDR2 YYEEEE come from the germline V gene. The CDR3 reads CASSFLRAGTSGVSYEQYF. The CDR3 DNA follows: TGTGCCAGCAGCTTTCTGCGGGCGGGGACTAGCGGGGTCTCCTACGAGCAGTACTTC.

CDR3: CASRETGGHQPQHF. DNA for the CDR3: TGTGCCAGCAGGGAGACAGGGGGCCACCAGCCCCAGCATTTT. This chain uses TRBV28 with TRBJ1-5; 10 positions agree with TRBD1. The CDR3 length is 14 residues. J was trimmed by 7 bases and V by 6 bases; bases with no gene match: 6. Germline-derived CDR1 and CDR2 are MDHEN and SYDVKM.

This clone has a single count. The gene calls are TRBV14 and TRBJ1-2; D gene unclear. Germline-derived CDR1 and CDR2 are SGHDN and FVKESK. Trimming shortened V by 0 bases and J by 5 bases, and 7 bases separated the two germline ends. The CDR3 runs to 13 residues. The CDR3 DNA sequence: TGTGCCAGCAGCCAAGATAGAGAGTATGGCTACACCTTC. Its protein is CASSQDREYGYTF.

V is TRBV28 and J is TRBJ1-2; 11 bases match TRBD1. The V gene end was trimmed by 2 bases and the J gene end by 4 bases; junction bases not matched to a gene: 3. Germline V gene data show CDR1 as MDHEN and CDR2 as SYDVKM. The CDR3 consists of 15 residues. The CDR3 region is CASSLPGQGGYGYTF. CDR3 nucleotide sequence: TGTGCCAGCAGTTTACCGGGACAGGGGGGCTATGGCTACACCTTC.

V gene TRBV2 combines with J gene TRBJ2-5; 9 nucleotides match TRBD2. The CDR3 is made up of 13 amino acids. From germline, CDR1 is SNHLY and CDR2 FYNNEI. V gave up 7 bases and J gave up 5 bases; unmatched junction bases: 5. This CDR3 is CASTRLAAETQYF. The DNA of the CDR3 is TGTGCCAGCACTAGACTAGCGGCGGAGACCCAGTACTTC.

As DNA, the CDR3 is TGTGCCACCAGCAGAGTCTCCACAGATACGCAGTATTTT. It is translated as CATSRVSTDTQYF. The chain combines TRBV15 with TRBJ2-3; D call uncertain. Trimming removed 1 base from V and 2 bases from J, with 4 bases in between. The length of the CDR3 is 13 residues. From germline, CDR1 is LNHNV and CDR2 YYDKDF (reference sequence).

This clone is a singleton in its sample. The genes are TRBV5-1 and TRBJ1-1; D is possibly TRBD1 (5 bases). The V end lost 2 bases, the J end lost 2 bases, and 10 bases lay between the germline ends. Germline CDR1 and CDR2: SGHRS and YFSETQ. The CDR3 has 14 residues. The CDR3 loop reads CASSLQVVNTEAFF. CDR3 DNA sequence: TGCGCCAGCAGCTTACAGGTGGTTAACACTGAAGCTTTCTTT.

The chain has TRBV4-2 and TRBJ1-1; D is unclear. CDR3 size: 14 residues. V was pared by 1 base and J by 5 bases, with 11 bases between. Germline assignment: CDR1 LGHNA and CDR2 YNFKEQ. In DNA, the CDR3 is TGTGCCAGCAGCCAAGGGCGAGGGTGGACTGAAGCTTTCTTT. Residues: CASSQGRGWTEAFF.

The rearrangement uses TRBV4-2 and TRBJ1-2, with TRBD1 as a possible D gene (5 bases). Trimming took off 1 base at V and 7 bases at J, with 19 bases between the two ends. Germline V gene lookup returns CDR1 LGHNA and CDR2 YNFKEQ. CDR3 length: 16 residues. The CDR3 region has the DNA TGTGCCAGCAGCCAAGGAGGTAGGGCAGGGTGGGGTGGCTACACCTTC. Translated, it gives CASSQGGRAGWGGYTF.

V usage is TRBV6-6 and J usage is TRBJ2-1; 7 nucleotides align to TRBD1. Germline V gene data show CDR1 as MNHNY and CDR2 as SVGAGI (reference sequence). The CDR3 totals 15 residues. V lost 7 bases, J lost 6 bases, and 12 bases stayed unmatched. For the CDR3, the DNA is TGTGCCAGCAACCCAACAAGCGCAGGGGGCAATGAGCAGTTCTTC. Its protein product is CASNPTSAGGNEQFF.

This clone turned up a few times. The chain is built from TRBV11-1 and TRBJ2-7; TRBD2 is a possible D gene (6 bases). The CDR3 totals 12 residues. Germline assignment: CDR1 SGHAT and CDR2 FQDESV (reference sequence). The V end lost 5 bases, the J end lost 7 bases, and 12 bases lay between the germline ends. The CDR3 region has the DNA TGTGCCAGCAGCCTAAATGGAGGGGAGCAGTACTTC. This translates into CASSLNGGEQYF.

The chain links TRBV7-6 to TRBJ1-2, with 8 bases matching TRBD1. Looked up from germline, CDR1 is SGHVS and CDR2 is FNYEAQ. Unmatched junction bases numbered 7, after V lost 5 bases and J lost 2 bases. The CDR3 contains 15 residues. CDR3 coding DNA: TGTGCCAGCAGCCCCATGGGACAGGCCAACTATGGCTACACCTTC. Translation gives CASSPMGQANYGYTF.

Here the CDR3 DNA reads TGCGCCAGCAGCTTGGGTAGGGGAAGGTTAACAGATACGCAGTATTTT. Translating gives CASSLGRGRLTDTQYF. The chain has TRBV5-1 and TRBJ2-3; D may be TRBD1 (5 bases). Trimming removed 0 bases at V and 3 bases at J, with 14 bases between. Germline values: CDR1 SGHRS, CDR2 YFSETQ. This CDR3 region has 16 residues.

The chain employs TRBV28 and TRBJ2-1; D is uncertain. CDR1 is MDHEN, CDR2 SYDVKM, per germline. This CDR3 has 12 residues. V was shortened by 5 bases and J by 3 bases, with 5 bases between the two germline ends. The CDR3 region has the DNA TGTGCCAGCAGTAGCAACTACAATGAGCAGTTCTTC. This gives the protein CASSSNYNEQFF.

This chain joins TRBV15 and TRBJ1-2; D is unresolved. V was shortened by 5 bases and J by 0 bases, with 16 bases between the two germline ends. This CDR3 spans 16 amino acids. Germline V gene data show CDR1 as LNHNV and CDR2 as YYDKDF (reference sequence). CDR3: CATSAPPRAANYGYTF. The CDR3 nucleotides read TGTGCCACCAGCGCACCGCCCCGCGCCGCTAACTATGGCTACACCTTC.

This clone was seen only once. The same CDR3 arises from other DNA sequences in this sample as well. The rearrangement joins TRBV4-1 to TRBJ1-3; D may be TRBD1 (6 bases). Looked up from germline, CDR1 is MGHRA and CDR2 is YSYEKL. CDR3 length: 15 residues. V shed 1 base and J shed 1 base, with 8 bases lying between them. The CDR3 spells CASSQVTGSGNTIYF. CDR3 DNA: TGCGCCAGCAGCCAAGTCACAGGGTCTGGAAACACCATATATTTT.

V gene TRBV5-6 combines with J gene TRBJ1-5; no clear D. Germline loops: CDR1 SGHDT, CDR2 YYEEEE. Trimming left V 1 base short and J 3 bases short, with 11 bases between. The CDR3 spans 15 residues. The CDR3 loop is CASSLSWQINQPQHF. CDR3 DNA: TGTGCCAGCAGCTTGTCGTGGCAGATCAATCAGCCCCAGCATTTT.

The chain uses TRBV7-9 and TRBJ2-3, with 7 bases identical to TRBD1. V lost 0 bases to trimming and J lost 3 bases; unmatched junction nucleotides: 0. Germline CDR1 and CDR2: SEHNR and FQNEAQ (reference sequence). The CDR3 totals 14 residues. CDR3 DNA: TGTGCCAGCAGCTTAGCACAGGGGACAGATACGCAGTATTTT. It codes for CASSLAQGTDTQYF.

This chain uses TRBV18 with TRBJ1-1, with D unclear. This CDR3 is 13 amino acids long. Germline-derived CDR1 and CDR2 are KGHSH and LQKENI. V lost 5 bases, J lost 1 base, and 8 bases lay in between. The CDR3 nucleotides read TGTGCCAGCTCAGAGGAGAGGAACACTGAAGCTTTCTTT. This gives the protein CASSEERNTEAFF.

This clone was seen a handful of times. The chain joins TRBV7-9 to TRBJ2-7; 14 positions match TRBD2. After removal of 5 bases from V and 7 bases from J, the junction contained 7 bases not matched to a gene. This CDR3 comprises 15 residues. CDR1 is SEHNR, CDR2 FQNEAQ, per germline (reference sequence). The CDR3 sequence: CASSTGTSGGREQYF. CDR3 DNA sequence: TGTGCCAGCAGCACCGGGACTAGCGGGGGTAGAGAGCAGTACTTC.

A word on this clone: The junction does not match germline at one end; this may be a read error. The chain combines TRBV6-2 or TRBV6-3 with TRBJ1-1, with D possibly matching TRBD1 (5 bases). Germline V gene sequence: CDR1 MNHEY, CDR2 SVGEGT. The CDR3 is 15 amino acids. The CDR3 nucleotides are TGTGCCAGCAGTTACCGGCGGGGGGTAAACACTGAAGCCTTCTTT. Translation: CASSYRRGVNTEAFF.

This chain uses TRBV18 with TRBJ1-1; 8 nucleotides match TRBD1. Germline V CDR1 and CDR2: KGHSH, LQKENI. Trimming at V came to 6 bases and at J to 10 bases, leaving 7 bases not matched to a gene. The CDR3 is 12 amino acids. The CDR3 nucleotides read TGTGCCAGCTCTGCCACAGGGGGGGGAGCTTTCTTT. Translation gives CASSATGGGAFF.

The chain links TRBV19 to TRBJ2-2; 12 bases are a match to TRBD2. Germline V gene data show CDR1 as LNHDA and CDR2 as SQIVND (reference sequence). Unmatched junction bases numbered 8, after V lost 5 bases and J lost 7 bases. The CDR3 is 16 amino acids. The CDR3 nucleotides are TGTGCCAGTAGTTTCCTAGCGGGAGGGACTGGCGGGGAGCTGTTTTTT. It yields the protein CASSFLAGGTGGELFF.